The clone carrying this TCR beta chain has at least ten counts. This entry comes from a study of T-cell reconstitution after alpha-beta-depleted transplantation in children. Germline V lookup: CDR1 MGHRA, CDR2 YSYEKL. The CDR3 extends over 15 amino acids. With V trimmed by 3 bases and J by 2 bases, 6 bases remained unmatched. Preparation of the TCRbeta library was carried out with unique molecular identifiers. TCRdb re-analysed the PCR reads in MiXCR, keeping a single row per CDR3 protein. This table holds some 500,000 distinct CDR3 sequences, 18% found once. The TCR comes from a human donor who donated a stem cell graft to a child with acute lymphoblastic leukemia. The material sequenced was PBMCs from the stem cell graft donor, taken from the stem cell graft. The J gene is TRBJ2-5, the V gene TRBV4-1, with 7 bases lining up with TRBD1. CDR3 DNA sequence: TGCGCCAGCAGCCACGGGACAGTCGATCAAGAGACCCAGTACTTC. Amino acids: CASSHGTVDQETQYF.